The next 5 T cell receptor beta chains were all read from a single sample in a study of blood T cell repertoires in COVID-19. This table comes from immunoSEQ multiplex PCR, and its TCRdb copy is limited to in-frame clones, with some not included. The sample carries about 52,000 clones, about 82% recorded once. The sequenced sample was peripheral blood. These receptors all stem from a woman of 80 years or more with acute or convalescent COVID-19.

The rearrangement links TRBV18 to TRBJ2-3; tentative D call: TRBD1 (6 bases). The CDR3 is 12 residues long. The ends were cut back, 5 bases at V and 10 bases at J, with 13 bases in the middle. The germline V gene encodes CDR1 KGHSH and CDR2 LQKENI. In DNA, the CDR3 is TGTGCCAGCTCAACCTCAGGGGATGCGCAGTATTTT. This gives the protein CASSTSGDAQYF.

J is TRBJ2-5 and V is TRBV18; tentative D call: TRBD2 (5 bases). The ends were cut back, 0 bases at V and 5 bases at J, with 13 bases in the middle. CDR3 size: 15 residues. Germline loops: CDR1 KGHSH, CDR2 LQKENI. DNA of the CDR3: TGTGCCAGCTCACCACCGGGAGCAAATAGGGAGACCCAGTACTTC. It is translated as CASSPPGANRETQYF.

The chain employs TRBV11-3 and TRBJ1-6; D unclear. Trimming took off 3 bases at V and 6 bases at J, with 15 bases between the two ends. CDR3 size: 16 residues. In germline, CDR1 is SGHNT, CDR2 YENEEA. The CDR3 DNA follows: TGTGCCAGCAGCTTTACGGGTGGAGCATCTAATTCACCCCTCCACTTT. This gives the protein CASSFTGGASNSPLHF.

V is TRBV5-1 and J is TRBJ1-3, with D uncertain. The V end was cut by 0 bases, the J end by 1 base, with 17 bases between. Germline lookup yields CDR1 SGHRS and CDR2 YFSETQ. CDR3 length equals 18 residues. CDR3 sequence (DNA): TGCGCCAGCAGCTTGGTATTCGGTGCGGTTGGGTCTGGAAACACCATATATTTT. Its translation: CASSLVFGAVGSGNTIYF.

The chain links TRBV19 to TRBJ1-6, with 8 bases matching TRBD1. With V trimmed by 4 bases and J by 6 bases, 5 bases remained unmatched. Germline V gene lookup returns CDR1 LNHDA and CDR2 SQIVND (reference sequence). The CDR3 has 15 amino acids. The CDR3 nucleotides are TGTGCCAGTAGTAAAAGGACAGGGACTAATTCACCCCTCCACTTT. This gives the protein CASSKRTGTNSPLHF. Based on the CDR3 plus reference TRBV19 and TRBJ1-6, the full variable domain is DGGITQSPKYLFRKEGQNVTLSCEQNLNHDAMYWYRQDPGQGLRLIYYSQIVNDFQKGDIAEGYSVSREKKESFPLTVTSAQKNPTAFYLCASSKRTGTNSPLHFGNGTRLTVT.